A single T cell receptor beta chain is shown here with its context. The junction does not match germline at one end; this may be a read error. These data come from a study of blood T cell repertoires in COVID-19. Whole-study context: T cells, B-cell-depleted T cells, or PBMCs provided the cDNA or gDNA that served as material.

Method: immunoSEQ multiplex PCR; TCRdb's copy keeps in-frame clones and lacks some. This sample has some 250,000 clones, with roughly 86% found just once. Material: peripheral blood. The clonotype comes from a woman in her 70s with active or convalescent COVID-19.

The CDR3 is CASSQPGLGRDF. As DNA, the CDR3 is TGTGCCAGCAGCCAACCCGGACTAGGCAGGGACTTC. V and J are TRBV3-1 (or the pseudogene TRBV3-2) and TRBJ2-5, with 7 bases matching TRBD2. The CDR3 contains 12 residues. CDR1 is LGHDT and CDR2 is YNNKEL in the germline V gene (reference sequence).